This entry concerns a single TCR beta chain. The final CDR3 position lacks the conserved phenylalanine or tryptophan, pointing to a likely read error. Sequencing was performed with immunoSEQ multiplex PCR; in TCRdb, only in-frame clones are kept and a portion is missing. Of approximately 44,000 clones in the sample, 91% were seen once. The length of the CDR3 is 13 residues. Trimming took 4 bases from V and 8 from J, leaving 12 bases between them. Germline values: CDR1 SQVTM, CDR2 ANQGSEA. The data stem from a study of T cell changes during pregnancy in multiple sclerosis. V gene TRBV29-1 combines with J gene TRBJ1-6, with D perhaps TRBD1 (6 bases). This specimen consisted of CD4+ T cells from peripheral blood mononuclear cells, obtained before pregnancy. The TCR originated in a female donor with multiple sclerosis, enrolled in a pregnancy study. In DNA form, the CDR3 reads TGCAGCGTTGCGAGGGACAAGGATTCACCCCTCCACCTT. Translated: CSVARDKDSPLHL.